This TCR beta chain was recovered during a study of blood T cell repertoires in COVID-19. Assay used: immunoSEQ multiplex PCR; TCRdb lists only in-frame clones, some missing. The table shows hundreds of thousands of clones, with around nine tenths occurring only once. V was clipped by 1 base and J by 2 bases; unmatched bases: 10. This CDR3 is built from 18 residues. In germline, CDR1 is LGHNA, CDR2 YSLEER. Patients at the Seattle site were enrolled during active infection and followed longitudinally. The clonotype was recovered from a woman between 65 and 79 years old with COVID-19, enrolled during active disease. Sequenced sample: peripheral blood. The V and J genes are TRBV4-3 and TRBJ2-3, with 9 bases identical to TRBD2. This CDR3 is CASSQAKASGAPTDTQYF. DNA for the CDR3: TGCGCCAGCAGCCAAGCCAAGGCTAGCGGGGCCCCCACAGATACGCAGTATTTT.